The sequence of this T cell receptor (beta chain) was determined in a study of blood T cell repertoires in COVID-19. In the study overall: The United States, Italy and Spain provided the acute and convalescent COVID-19 samples. T cells, B-cell-depleted T cells, or PBMCs supplied cDNA or gDNA.

CDR1 and CDR2 (germline): GTSNPN, SVGIG (reference sequence). The CDR3 totals 13 residues. The germline V and J ends were trimmed by 1 base and 4 bases, with 10 bases remaining between them. This clone came up once. In the study's own analysis: Reference gene primer amplification gave nucleated cell count estimates. TCRdb keeps only in-frame clones here, not all; method: immunoSEQ multiplex PCR. The V and J calls and clone size are taken from that table; D and trimming were inferred from the DNA. This sample yields some 130,000 clones, of which around 81% are seen a single time; roughly a tenth belongs to the top ten.

The sample taken for sequencing was peripheral blood. The source is a human donor in a cohort sampled during active COVID-19. The rearrangement links TRBV30 to TRBJ1-1, with D tentatively TRBD1 (5 bases). CDR3 amino acids: CAWSGQMRTEAFF. The DNA for the CDR3 is TGTGCCTGGAGTGGACAGATGCGCACTGAAGCTTTCTTT.